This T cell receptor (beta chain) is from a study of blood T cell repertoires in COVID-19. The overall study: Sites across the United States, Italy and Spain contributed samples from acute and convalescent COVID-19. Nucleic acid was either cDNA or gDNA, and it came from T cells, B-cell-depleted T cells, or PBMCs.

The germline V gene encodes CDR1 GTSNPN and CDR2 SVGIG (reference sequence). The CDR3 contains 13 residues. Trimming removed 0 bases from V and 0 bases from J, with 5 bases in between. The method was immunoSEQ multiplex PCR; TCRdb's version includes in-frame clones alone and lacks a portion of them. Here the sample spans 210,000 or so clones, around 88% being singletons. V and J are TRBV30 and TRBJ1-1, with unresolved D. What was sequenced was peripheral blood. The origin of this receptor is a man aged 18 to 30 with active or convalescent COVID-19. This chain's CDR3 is CAWSVEVNTEAFF. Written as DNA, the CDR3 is TGTGCCTGGAGTGTAGAGGTGAACACTGAAGCTTTCTTT.